The clone carrying this TCR beta chain has just a few counts. Its antigen remains unidentified. TCRdb used MiXCR to reprocess the RT-PCR reads, holding one entry per CDR3 protein. The table includes about 540,000 distinct CDR3 sequences, roughly 25% detected once. The source of the sample is a study of response to subunit inactivated influenza vaccine. Overall study results and limits: Authors suggested that a seasonal influenza vaccination recruits few new T cells each time.

Germline CDR1 is ENHRY and CDR2 is SYGVKD. The CDR3 is made up of 13 amino acids. Between the trimmed V and J ends, which lost 4 bases and 5 bases, there was a span of 10 bases. The same sample was also studied in work on T cells expressing NK-cell markers. From that second work: The authors generated TCR beta cDNA through 5'RACE template switching with UMIs. Underlying the TCR beta repertoires were sorted CD3+CD56+NKG2C+, CD3+CD56+NKG2C- and CD3+CD56-NKG2C+ T cells. Also leading the CD3+CD56-NKG2C+ fraction in several donors were these clonotypes.

The chain employs TRBV10-3 and TRBJ2-3, with D unclear. The input for sequencing was CD4+ T cells sorted from PBMCs, taken 11 to 12 days after vaccination. The sequence was collected from a man between 45 and 60 years old who received an inactivated influenza vaccine. In DNA, the CDR3 is TGTGCCATCAGTGGGTTAGATCAAGATACGCAGTATTTT. Translation gives CAISGLDQDTQYF.